The T cell receptor (beta chain) under discussion was sequenced for a study of CD8 T cell repertoires and HIV-1 epitope variants. The CDR3 extends over 15 amino acids. V gave up 2 bases and J gave up 0 bases, with 10 bases separating them. Germline V gene sequence: CDR1 MNHNS, CDR2 SASEGT. Clones were read by immunoSEQ multiplex PCR, and TCRdb kept only the in-frame ones, dropping some. The data contain roughly 1,800 clones, 70% to 80% of them singletons. Concerning this clone: Its specificity is not known.

This TCR was recovered from a male donor with HIV. The sequenced material came from cultured CD8+ T cells derived from PBMCs. V is TRBV6-1 and J is TRBJ2-5; D gene ambiguous. CDR3 sequence reads: CASSELWHHQETQYF. DNA of the CDR3: TGTGCCAGCAGTGAATTGTGGCACCACCAAGAGACCCAGTACTTC.